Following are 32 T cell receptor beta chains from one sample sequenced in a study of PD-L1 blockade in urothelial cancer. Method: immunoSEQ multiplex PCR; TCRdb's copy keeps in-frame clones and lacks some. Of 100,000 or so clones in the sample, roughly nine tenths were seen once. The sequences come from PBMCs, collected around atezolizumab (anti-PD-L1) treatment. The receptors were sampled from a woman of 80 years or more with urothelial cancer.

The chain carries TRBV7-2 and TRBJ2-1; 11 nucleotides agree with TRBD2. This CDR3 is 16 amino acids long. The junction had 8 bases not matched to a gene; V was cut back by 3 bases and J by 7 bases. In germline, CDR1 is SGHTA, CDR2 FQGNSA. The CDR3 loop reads CASSFFSSGRFNEQFF. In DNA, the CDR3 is TGTGCCAGCAGCTTCTTTTCTAGCGGGAGGTTTAATGAGCAGTTCTTC.

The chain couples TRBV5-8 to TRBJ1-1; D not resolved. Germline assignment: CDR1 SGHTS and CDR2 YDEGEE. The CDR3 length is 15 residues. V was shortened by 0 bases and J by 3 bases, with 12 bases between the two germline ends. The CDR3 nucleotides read TGTGCCAGCAGCTTGGCGAGGAATCCCCACACTGAAGCTTTCTTT. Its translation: CASSLARNPHTEAFF.

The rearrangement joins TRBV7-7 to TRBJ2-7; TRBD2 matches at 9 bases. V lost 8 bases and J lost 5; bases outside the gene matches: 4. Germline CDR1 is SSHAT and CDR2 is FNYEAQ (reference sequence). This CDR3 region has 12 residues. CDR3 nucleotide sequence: TGTGCCAGCGGGACTAGCCCTCACGAGCAGTACTTC. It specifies CASGTSPHEQYF.

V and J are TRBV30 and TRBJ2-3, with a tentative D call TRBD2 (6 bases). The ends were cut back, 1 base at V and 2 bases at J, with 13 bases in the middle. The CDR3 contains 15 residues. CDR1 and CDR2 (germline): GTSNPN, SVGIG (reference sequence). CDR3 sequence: CAWSGTSRITDTQYF. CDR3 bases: TGTGCCTGGAGTGGTACTAGCAGAATCACAGATACGCAGTATTTT.

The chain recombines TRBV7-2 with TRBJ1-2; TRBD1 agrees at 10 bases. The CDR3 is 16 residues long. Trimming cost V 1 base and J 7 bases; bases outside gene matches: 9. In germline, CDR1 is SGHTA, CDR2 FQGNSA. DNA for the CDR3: TGTGCCAGCAGCTTAGGGGTAGGGGGACAGGGGTTTGGCTACACCTTC. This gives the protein CASSLGVGGQGFGYTF.

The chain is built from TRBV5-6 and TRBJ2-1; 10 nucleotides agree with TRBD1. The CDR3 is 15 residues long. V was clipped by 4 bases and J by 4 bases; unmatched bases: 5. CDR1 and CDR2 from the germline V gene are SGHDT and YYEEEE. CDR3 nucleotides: TGTGCCAGCAGCAGGGGACAGGGGATGTACAATGAGCAGTTCTTC. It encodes CASSRGQGMYNEQFF.

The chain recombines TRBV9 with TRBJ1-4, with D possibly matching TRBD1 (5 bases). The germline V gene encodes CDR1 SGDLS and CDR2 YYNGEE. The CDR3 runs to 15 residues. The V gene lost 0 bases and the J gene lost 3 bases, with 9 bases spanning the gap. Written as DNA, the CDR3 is TGTGCCAGCAGCGTAGTGTCGGGGGCTAATGAAAAACTGTTTTTT. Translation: CASSVVSGANEKLFF.

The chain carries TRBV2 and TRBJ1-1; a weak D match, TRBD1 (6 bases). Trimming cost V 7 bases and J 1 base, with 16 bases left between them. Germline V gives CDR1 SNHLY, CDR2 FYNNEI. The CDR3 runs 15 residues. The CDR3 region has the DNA TGTGCCAGCACCTTACAGGGCTTGGGGAACACTGAAGCTTTCTTT. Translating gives CASTLQGLGNTEAFF.

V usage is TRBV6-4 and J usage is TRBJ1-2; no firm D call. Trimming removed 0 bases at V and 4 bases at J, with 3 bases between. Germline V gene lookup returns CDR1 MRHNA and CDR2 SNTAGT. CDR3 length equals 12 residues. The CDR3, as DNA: TGTGCCAGCAGTGACTCCGGCTATGGCTACACCTTC. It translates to CASSDSGYGYTF.

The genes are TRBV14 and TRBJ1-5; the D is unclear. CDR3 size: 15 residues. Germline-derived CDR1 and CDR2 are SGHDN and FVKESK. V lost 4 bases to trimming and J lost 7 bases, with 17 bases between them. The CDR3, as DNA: TGTGCCAGCAGCCGACGCGGGGAGGTTAGCCAGCCCCAGCATTTT. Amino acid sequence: CASSRRGEVSQPQHF.

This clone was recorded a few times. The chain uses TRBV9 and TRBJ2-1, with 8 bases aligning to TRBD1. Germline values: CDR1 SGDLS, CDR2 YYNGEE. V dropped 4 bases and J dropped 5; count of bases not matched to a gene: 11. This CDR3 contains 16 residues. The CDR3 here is CASSNGLQGVNNEQFF. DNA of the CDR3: TGTGCCAGCAGCAACGGCTTACAGGGGGTGAACAATGAGCAGTTCTTC.

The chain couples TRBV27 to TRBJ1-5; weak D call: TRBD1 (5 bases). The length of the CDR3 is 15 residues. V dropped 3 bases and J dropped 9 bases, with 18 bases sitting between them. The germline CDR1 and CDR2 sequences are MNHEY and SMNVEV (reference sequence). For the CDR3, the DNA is TGTGCCAGCAGTTTTAGTGGGACCGCGGGGGGGCCCCAGCATTTT. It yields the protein CASSFSGTAGGPQHF.

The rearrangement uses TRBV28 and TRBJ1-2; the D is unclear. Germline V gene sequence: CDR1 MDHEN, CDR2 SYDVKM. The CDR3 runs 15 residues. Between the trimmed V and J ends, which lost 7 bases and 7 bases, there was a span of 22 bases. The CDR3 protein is CASIAGFQSSGGYTF. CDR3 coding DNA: TGTGCCAGCATAGCGGGGTTTCAAAGCTCTGGTGGCTACACCTTC.

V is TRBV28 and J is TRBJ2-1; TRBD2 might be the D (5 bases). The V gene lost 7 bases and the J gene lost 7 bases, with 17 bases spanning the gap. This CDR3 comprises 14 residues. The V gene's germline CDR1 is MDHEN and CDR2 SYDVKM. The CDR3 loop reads CASNVGYRGNEQFF. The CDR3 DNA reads TGTGCCAGCAACGTCGGATACCGAGGGAATGAGCAGTTCTTC.

The CDR3 is CASSQYQAGRSTNEKLFF. The CDR3 DNA reads as TGTGCCAGCAGCCAATATCAGGCAGGGAGGTCGACTAATGAAAAACTGTTTTTT. The chain employs TRBV4-2 and TRBJ1-4; D is perhaps TRBD1 (5 bases). The germline V gene encodes CDR1 LGHNA and CDR2 YNFKEQ. The CDR3 covers 18 residues. Deletions cut 2 bases from V and 2 bases from J, with 18 bases between.

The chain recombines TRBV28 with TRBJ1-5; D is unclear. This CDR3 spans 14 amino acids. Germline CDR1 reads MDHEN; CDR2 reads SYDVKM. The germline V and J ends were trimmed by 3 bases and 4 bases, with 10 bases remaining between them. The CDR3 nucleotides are TGTGCCAGCAGTTTCTGGCAAGATAATCAGCCCCAGCATTTT. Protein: CASSFWQDNQPQHF.

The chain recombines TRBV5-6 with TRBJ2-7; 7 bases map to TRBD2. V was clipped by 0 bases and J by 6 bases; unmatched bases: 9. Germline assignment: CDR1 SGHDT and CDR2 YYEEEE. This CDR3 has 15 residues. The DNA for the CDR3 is TGTGCCAGCAGCTTGGGTGCGGGAGTGGGGTTCGAGCAGTACTTC. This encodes CASSLGAGVGFEQYF.

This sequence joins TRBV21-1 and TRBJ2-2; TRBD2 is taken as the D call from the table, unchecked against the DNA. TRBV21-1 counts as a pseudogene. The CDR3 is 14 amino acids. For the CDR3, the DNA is TGTGCCAGCAGCAAAGGTAGCGGTTCCGGGGAGCTGTTTTTT. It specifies CASSKGSGSGELFF.

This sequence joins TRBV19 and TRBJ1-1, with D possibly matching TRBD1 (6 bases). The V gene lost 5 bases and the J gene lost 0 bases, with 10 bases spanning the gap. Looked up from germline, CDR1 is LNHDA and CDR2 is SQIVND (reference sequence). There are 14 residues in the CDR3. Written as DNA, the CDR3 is TGTGCCAGTAGTGACAGGCAGATGAACACTGAAGCTTTCTTT. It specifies CASSDRQMNTEAFF.

The CDR3: CSVEAGLAGYNEQFF. The CDR3 coding sequence is TGCAGCGTTGAAGCGGGACTAGCGGGTTACAATGAGCAGTTCTTC. The chain combines TRBV29-1 with TRBJ2-1; 12 bases map to TRBD2. The trim removed 1 base at V and 4 bases at J, leaving 2 bases unmatched. Germline CDR1 and CDR2: SQVTM and ANQGSEA. There are 15 residues in the CDR3.

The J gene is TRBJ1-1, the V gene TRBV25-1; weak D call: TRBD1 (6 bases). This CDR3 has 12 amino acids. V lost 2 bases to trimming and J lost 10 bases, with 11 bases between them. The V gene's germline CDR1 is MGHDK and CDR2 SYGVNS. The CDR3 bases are TGTGCCAGCAGTGAAGGTACAGGGAGAGCTTTCTTT. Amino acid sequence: CASSEGTGRAFF.

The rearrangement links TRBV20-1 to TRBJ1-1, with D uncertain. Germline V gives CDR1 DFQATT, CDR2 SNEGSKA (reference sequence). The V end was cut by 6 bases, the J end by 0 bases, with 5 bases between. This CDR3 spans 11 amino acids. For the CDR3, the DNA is TGCAGTGCCCTTATGAACACTGAAGCTTTCTTT. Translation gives CSALMNTEAFF.

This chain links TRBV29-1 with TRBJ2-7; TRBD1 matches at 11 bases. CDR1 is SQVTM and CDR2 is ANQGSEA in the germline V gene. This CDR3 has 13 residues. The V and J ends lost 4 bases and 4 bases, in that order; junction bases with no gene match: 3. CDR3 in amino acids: CSVGTGGAYEQYF. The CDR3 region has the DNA TGCAGCGTTGGGACAGGGGGCGCGTACGAGCAGTACTTC.

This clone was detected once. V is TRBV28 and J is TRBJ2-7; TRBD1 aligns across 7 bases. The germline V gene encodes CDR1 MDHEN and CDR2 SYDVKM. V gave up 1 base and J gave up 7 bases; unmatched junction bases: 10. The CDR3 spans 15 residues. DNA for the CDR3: TGTGCCAGCAGTTTATTTGGGCAGGGGGTTGCGGAGCAGTACTTC. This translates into CASSLFGQGVAEQYF.

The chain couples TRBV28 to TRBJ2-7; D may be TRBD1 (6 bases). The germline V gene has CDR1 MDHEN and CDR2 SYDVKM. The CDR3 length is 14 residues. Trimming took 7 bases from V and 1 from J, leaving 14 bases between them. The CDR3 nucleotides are TGTGCCAGCACCACACCGACAGGTTCCTACGAGCAGTACTTC. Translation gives CASTTPTGSYEQYF. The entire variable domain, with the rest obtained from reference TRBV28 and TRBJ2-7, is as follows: DVKVTQSSRYLVKRTGEKVFLECVQDMDHENMFWYRQDPGLGLRLIYFSYDVKMKEKGDIPEGYSVSREKKERFSLILESASTNQTSMYLCASTTPTGSYEQYFGPGTRLTVT.

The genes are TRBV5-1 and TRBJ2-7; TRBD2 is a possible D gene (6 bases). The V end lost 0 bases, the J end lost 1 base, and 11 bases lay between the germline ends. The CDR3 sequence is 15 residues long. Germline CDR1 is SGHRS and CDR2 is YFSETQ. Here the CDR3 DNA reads TGCGCCAGCAGCTTGGCTGGAGGGGTATCCTACGAGCAGTACTTC. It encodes CASSLAGGVSYEQYF. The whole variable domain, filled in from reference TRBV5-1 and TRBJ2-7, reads KAGVTQTPRYLIKTRGQQVTLSCSPISGHRSVSWYQQTPGQGLQFLFEYFSETQRNKGNFPGRFSGRQFSNSRSEMNVSTLELGDSALYLCASSLAGGVSYEQYFGPGTRLTVT.

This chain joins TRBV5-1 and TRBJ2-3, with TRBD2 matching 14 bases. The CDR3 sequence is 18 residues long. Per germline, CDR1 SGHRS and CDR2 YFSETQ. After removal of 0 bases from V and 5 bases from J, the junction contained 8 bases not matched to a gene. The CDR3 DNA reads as TGCGCCAGCAGCTTGGGACTAGCGGGAGGGCCGTTATTAGATACGCAGTATTTT. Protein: CASSLGLAGGPLLDTQYF.

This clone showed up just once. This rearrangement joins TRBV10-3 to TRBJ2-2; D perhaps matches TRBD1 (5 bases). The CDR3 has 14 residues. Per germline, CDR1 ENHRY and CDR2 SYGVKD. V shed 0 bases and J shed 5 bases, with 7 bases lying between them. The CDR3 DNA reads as TGTGCCATCAGTGAGTCTACAGGAACCGGGGAGCTGTTTTTT. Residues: CAISESTGTGELFF.

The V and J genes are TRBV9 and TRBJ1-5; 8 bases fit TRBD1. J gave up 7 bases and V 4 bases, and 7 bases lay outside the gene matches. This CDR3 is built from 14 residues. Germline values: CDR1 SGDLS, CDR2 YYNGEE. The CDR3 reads CASSRGQAGQPQHF. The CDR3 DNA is TGTGCCAGCAGCAGGGGACAGGCGGGCCAGCCCCAGCATTTT.

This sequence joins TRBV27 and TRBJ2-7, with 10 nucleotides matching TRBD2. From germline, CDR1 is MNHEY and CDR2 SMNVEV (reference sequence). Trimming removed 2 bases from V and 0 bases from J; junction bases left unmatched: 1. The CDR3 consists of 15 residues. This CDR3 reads CASSLSGRVSYEQYF. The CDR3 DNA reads TGTGCCAGCAGTTTAAGCGGGAGGGTCTCCTACGAGCAGTACTTC.

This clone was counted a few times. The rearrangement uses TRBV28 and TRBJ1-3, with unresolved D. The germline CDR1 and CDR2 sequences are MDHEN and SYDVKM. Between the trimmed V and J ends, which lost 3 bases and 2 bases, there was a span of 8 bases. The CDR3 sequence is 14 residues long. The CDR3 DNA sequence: TGTGCCAGCAGTTTCCGAGGGACTGGAAACACCATATATTTT. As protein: CASSFRGTGNTIYF. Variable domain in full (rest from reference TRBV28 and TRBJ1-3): DVKVTQSSRYLVKRTGEKVFLECVQDMDHENMFWYRQDPGLGLRLIYFSYDVKMKEKGDIPEGYSVSREKKERFSLILESASTNQTSMYLCASSFRGTGNTIYFGEGSWLTVV.

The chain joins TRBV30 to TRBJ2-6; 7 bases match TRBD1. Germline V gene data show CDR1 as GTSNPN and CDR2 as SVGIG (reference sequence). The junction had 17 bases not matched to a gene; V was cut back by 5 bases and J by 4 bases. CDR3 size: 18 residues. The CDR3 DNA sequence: TGTGCCTGGGGTATCGGTCGGACAGGTTCTGGGGGGGCCAACGTCCTGACTTTC. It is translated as CAWGIGRTGSGGANVLTF.